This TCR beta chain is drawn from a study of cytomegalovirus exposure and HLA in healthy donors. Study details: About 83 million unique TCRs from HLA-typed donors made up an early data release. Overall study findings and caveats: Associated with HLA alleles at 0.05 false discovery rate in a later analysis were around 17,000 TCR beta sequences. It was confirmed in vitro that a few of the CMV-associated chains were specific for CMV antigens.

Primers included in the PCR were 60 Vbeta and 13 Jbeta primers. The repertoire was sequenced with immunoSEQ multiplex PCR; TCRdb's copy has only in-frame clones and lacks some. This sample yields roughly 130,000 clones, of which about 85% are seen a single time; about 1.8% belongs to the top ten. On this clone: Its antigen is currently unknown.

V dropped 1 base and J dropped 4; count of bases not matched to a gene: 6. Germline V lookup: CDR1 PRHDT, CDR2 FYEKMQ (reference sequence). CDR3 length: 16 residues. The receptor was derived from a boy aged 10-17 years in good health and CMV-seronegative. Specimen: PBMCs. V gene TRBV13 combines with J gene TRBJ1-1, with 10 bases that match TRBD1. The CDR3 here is CASSLEGTGAGTEAFF. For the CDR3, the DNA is TGTGCCAGCAGCTTAGAAGGGACAGGGGCGGGCACTGAAGCTTTCTTT. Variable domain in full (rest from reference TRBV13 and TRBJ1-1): AAGVIQSPRHLIKEKRETATLKCYPIPRHDTVYWYQQGPGQDPQFLISFYEKMQSDKGSIPDRFSAQQFSDYHSELNMSSLELGDSALYFCASSLEGTGAGTEAFFGQGTRLTVV.